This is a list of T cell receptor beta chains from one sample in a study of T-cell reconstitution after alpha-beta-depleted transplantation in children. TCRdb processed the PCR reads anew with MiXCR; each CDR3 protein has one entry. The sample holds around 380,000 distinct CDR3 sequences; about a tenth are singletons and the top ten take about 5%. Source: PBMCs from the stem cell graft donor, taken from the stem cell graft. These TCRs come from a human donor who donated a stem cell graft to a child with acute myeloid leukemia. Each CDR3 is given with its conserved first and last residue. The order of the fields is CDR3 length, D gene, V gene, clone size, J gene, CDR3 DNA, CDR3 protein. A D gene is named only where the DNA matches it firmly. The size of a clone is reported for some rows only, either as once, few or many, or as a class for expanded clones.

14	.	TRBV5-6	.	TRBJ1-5	TGTGCCAGCAGCTTCTGGCAGGGGAGTCAGCCCCAGCATTTT	CASSFWQGSQPQHF
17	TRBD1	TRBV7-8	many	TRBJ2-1	TGTGCCAGCAGCTTAATCCCATGGACAGGGGAGAACAATGAGCAGTTCTTC	CASSLIPWTGENNEQFF
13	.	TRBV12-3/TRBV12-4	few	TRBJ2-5	TGTGCCAGCAGTCCTTGGGACGGCGAGACCCAGTACTTC	CASSPWDGETQYF
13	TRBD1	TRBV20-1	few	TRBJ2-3	TGCAGTGCAACGACAGGGGAAGCAGATACGCAGTATTTT	CSATTGEADTQYF
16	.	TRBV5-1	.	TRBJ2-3	TGCGCCAGCAGCTTGGCCCCTCGTCCCAACACAGATACGCAGTATTTT	CASSLAPRPNTDTQYF
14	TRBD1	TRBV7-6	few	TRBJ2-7	TGTGCCAGCAGCCAGACAGGGGCGTTTATCGAGCAGTACTTC	CASSQTGAFIEQYF
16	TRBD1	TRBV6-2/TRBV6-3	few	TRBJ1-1	TGTGCCAGCAGTTACTTGCCAGGGGGCTCGGGCACTGAAGCTTTCTTT	CASSYLPGGSGTEAFF
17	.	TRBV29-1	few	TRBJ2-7	TGCAGCGTTGGGCAGGGTGGCAGGGGATTTTCCTCCTACGAGCAGTACTTC	CSVGQGGRGFSSYEQYF
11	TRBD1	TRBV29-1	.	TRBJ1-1	TGCAGCGTATACGCAGGGGGGAGAGCTTTCTTT	CSVYAGGRAFF
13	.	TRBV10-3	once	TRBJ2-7	TGTGCCATCAGCCCCGGGAGCTCCTACGAGCAGTACTTC	CAISPGSSYEQYF
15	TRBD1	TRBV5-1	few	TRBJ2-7	TGCGCCAGCAGCTCACGGACAGGGATAATCGACGAGCAGTACTTC	CASSSRTGIIDEQYF
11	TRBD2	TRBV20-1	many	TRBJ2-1	TGCAGTGCTAGAACCGGGAGGGAGCAGTTCTTC	CSARTGREQFF
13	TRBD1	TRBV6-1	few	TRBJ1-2	TGTGCCAGCAGTACCCGGGACAGGAGTAGCTACACCTTC	CASSTRDRSSYTF
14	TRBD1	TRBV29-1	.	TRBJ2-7	TGCAGCGTCGCCGGGACAGCCATCAGGAGCGAGCAGTACTTC	CSVAGTAIRSEQYF
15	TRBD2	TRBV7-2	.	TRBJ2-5	TGTGCCAGCAGCCCAGCCTGGCGGGAGGGGGAGACCCAGTACTTC	CASSPAWREGETQYF
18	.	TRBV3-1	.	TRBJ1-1	TGTGCCAGCAGCCCCGGACAAGGAAGGGTATTCCGGAACACTGAAGCTTTCTTT	CASSPGQGRVFRNTEAFF
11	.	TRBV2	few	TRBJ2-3	TGTGCCAGCGAGAAGACAGATACGCAGTATTTT	CASEKTDTQYF
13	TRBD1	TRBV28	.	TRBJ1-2	TGTGCCAGCAGTCCCCACAGGGGCTATGGCTACACCTTC	CASSPHRGYGYTF
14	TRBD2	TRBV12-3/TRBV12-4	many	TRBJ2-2	TGTGCCAGCAGTTGGGGGGAGGGCACCGGGGAGCTGTTTTTT	CASSWGEGTGELFF
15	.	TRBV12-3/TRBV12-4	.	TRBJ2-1	TGTGCCAGCAGTTCCGCGGGGTTCCCCTACAATGAGCAGTTCTTC	CASSSAGFPYNEQFF
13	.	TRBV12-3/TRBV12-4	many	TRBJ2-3	TGTGCCAGCAGTTTATCTGTCACAGATACGCAGTATTTT	CASSLSVTDTQYF
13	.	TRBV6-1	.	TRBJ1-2	TGTGCCAGCAAGACCGGACGGAGCTATGGCTACACCTTC	CASKTGRSYGYTF
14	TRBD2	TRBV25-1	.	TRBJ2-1	TGTGCCAGCGGTAGCGGGGGGGGCTACAATGAGCAGTTCTTC	CASGSGGGYNEQFF
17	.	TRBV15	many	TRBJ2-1	TGTGCCACCAGCGCAAATCCCTTCGGGCGGATCTACAATGAGCAGTTCTTC	CATSANPFGRIYNEQFF
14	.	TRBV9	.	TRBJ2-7	TGTGCCAGCAGCCCAGAAGGGGGAGGTTACGAGCAGTACTTC	CASSPEGGGYEQYF
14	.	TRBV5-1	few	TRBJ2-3	TGCGCCAGCAGCTTGGGGTCGACGAAAGATACGCAGTATTTT	CASSLGSTKDTQYF
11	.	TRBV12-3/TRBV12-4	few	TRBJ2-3	TGTGCCAGCACTAGGTGGGATACGCAGTATTTT	CASTRWDTQYF
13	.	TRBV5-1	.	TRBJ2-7	TGCGCCAGCAGCCCCCGGACAGTCAACGAGCAGTACTTC	CASSPRTVNEQYF
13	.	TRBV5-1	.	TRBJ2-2	TGCGCCAGCAGCCATGGGGCCACCGGGGACCTGTTTTTT	CASSHGATGDLFF
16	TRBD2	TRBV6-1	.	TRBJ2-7	TGTGCCAGCAGACCATCCGGGCGGGGGAGCTCCTACGAGCAGTACTTC	CASRPSGRGSSYEQYF
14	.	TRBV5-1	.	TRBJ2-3	TGCGCCAGCAGCCCGGGGGCGCGAGGCGATACGCAGTATTTT	CASSPGARGDTQYF
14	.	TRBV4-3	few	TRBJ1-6	TGCGCCAGCAGCCAAGTAGGGTTGAGGTCACCCCTCCACTTT	CASSQVGLRSPLHF
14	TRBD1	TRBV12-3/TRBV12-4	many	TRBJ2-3	TGTGCCAGCAGTCTGACAGGGTTAACAGATACGCAGTATTTT	CASSLTGLTDTQYF
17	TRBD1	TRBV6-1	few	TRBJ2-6	TGTGCCAGCAACCGAGATCGACAGGGCTCTGGGGCCAACGTCCTGACTTTC	CASNRDRQGSGANVLTF
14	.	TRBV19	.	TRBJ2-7	TGTGCCAGTAGTATTCAGGACACCCACTACGAGCAGTACTTC	CASSIQDTHYEQYF
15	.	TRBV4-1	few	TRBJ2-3	TGCGCCAGCAGCCAACGGACATATAACACAGATACGCAGTATTTT	CASSQRTYNTDTQYF
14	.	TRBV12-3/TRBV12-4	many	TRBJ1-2	TGTGCCAGCAGCCTAGTGGGGGCGCCCCATGGCTACACCTTC	CASSLVGAPHGYTF
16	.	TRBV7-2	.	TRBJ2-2	TGTGCCAGCAGCCCCAATTGGGGGGGCTCAACCGGGGAGCTGTTTTTT	CASSPNWGGSTGELFF